This T cell receptor beta chain stems from a study of shared clonotypes between healthy human individuals. It was CD45RO-negative cells, positively selected for CCR7, that made up naive CD8 cells, with terminally differentiated effector memory CD45RA+ cells excluded. A word on this clone: No antigen is known for it.

Study results and caveats: Shared clonotypes across all four donors exceeded non-shared ones in generation probability. Naive CD4 clonotype sharing across a handful of donors was roughly 5%.

Assay: immunoSEQ multiplex PCR; the TCRdb copy retains only in-frame clones and omits some. The repertoire has more than 2 million clones, just over 90% of them found once; the top ten carry around 1.7%. This clonotype originated in a man aged 18 to 29 in good health. Some clones in this sample may be carry-over from other donors' samples. Sequenced sample: naive CD8+ T cells from PBMCs.

The CDR3 DNA is TGTGCCAGCAGTCGGGACGCCGACAATGAGCAGTTCTTC. It codes for CASSRDADNEQFF. V is TRBV27 and J is TRBJ2-1, with D perhaps TRBD1 or TRBD2 (5 bases each). Trimming took 5 bases from V and 5 from J, leaving 10 bases between them. Germline V CDR1 and CDR2: MNHEY, SMNVEV (reference sequence). This CDR3 spans 13 amino acids.